The 20 T cell receptor beta chains below come from one sample, sequenced in a study of tumor-infiltrating lymphocytes in primary liver carcinoma. Production of TCR beta cDNA used 400 to 650 ng total RNA together with a constant-region primer. Investigators got TCR beta libraries out of three nested multiplex PCR rounds, done with slightly modified ARM-PCR. Both of the initial two PCR rounds ran for around 9 cycles and employed TRBV1-TRBV30 forward primers alongside a C-beta reverse primer. TCRdb reanalysed the multiplex PCR reads using MiXCR and keeps one entry per CDR3 protein. The table includes about 180,000 distinct CDR3 sequences, 50% to 75% detected once. Germline DNA was also extracted, with blood RNA taken from unsorted whole blood. Sequencing used peripheral blood. These receptor sequences come from a man aged 40-50 years with primary liver carcinoma and hepatitis B virus infection.

This chain links TRBV12-3 or TRBV12-4 with TRBJ2-1; 8 bases fit TRBD2. The CDR3 runs to 16 residues. With V trimmed by 10 bases and J by 1 base, 12 bases remained unmatched. In DNA form, the CDR3 reads TGTGCCACACAAACTTCGAGCGGGAGTTCCTACAATGAGCAGTTCTTC. This encodes CATQTSSGSSYNEQFF.

This clonotype was seen once. One junction end disagrees with the germline gene, perhaps due to a read error. The chain combines TRBV4-1 with TRBJ2-2; possibly TRBD2 for D (5 bases). The germline V gene has CDR1 MGHRA and CDR2 YSYEKL. This CDR3 is built from 15 residues. CDR3 DNA: TGCGCCAGCAGCCAAGATCAGGTGAGCACCGGGAAGCTGATTTTT. Its protein product is CASSQDQVSTGKLIF.

This chain joins TRBV29-1 and TRBJ2-1; D unclear. The V and J ends lost 4 bases and 7 bases respectively, with 14 bases between them. The CDR3 totals 13 residues. The germline V gene encodes CDR1 SQVTM and CDR2 ANQGSEA. The CDR3 DNA follows: TGCAGCGTTGCAGAACCAACACGGAATGAGCAGTTCTTC. Protein product: CSVAEPTRNEQFF.

The sample holds a few counts of this clonotype. The gene calls are TRBV6-1 and TRBJ2-2; TRBD1 matches 9 bases. V lost 5 bases, J lost 4 bases, and 8 bases stayed unmatched. The CDR3 loop spans 16 amino acids. Per germline, CDR1 MNHNS and CDR2 SASEGT. The CDR3 nucleotides are TGTGCCAGCAGTCCCCGTGGGACAGGGCGCACCGGGGAGCTGTTTTTT. It specifies CASSPRGTGRTGELFF.

Regarding this clonotype: The junction departs from the called germline gene at one end, perhaps through a read error. The V and J genes are TRBV11-2 and TRBJ2-1; D ambiguous. Germline lookup yields CDR1 SGHAT and CDR2 FQNNGV. CDR3 length: 13 residues. The DNA for the CDR3 is TGTACCAGCAGCCCGGGTAGGATCAATGAGCAGTTCTTC. As protein: CTSSPGRINEQFF. Variable domain in full (rest from reference TRBV11-2 and TRBJ2-1): EAGVAQSPRYKIIEKRQSVAFWCNPISGHATLYWYQQILGQGPKLLIQFQNNGVVDDSQLPKDRFSAERLKGVDSTLKIQPAKLEDSAVYLCTSSPGRINEQFFGPGTRLTVL.

The chain is built from TRBV28 and TRBJ2-5; 9 bases agree with TRBD1. Germline V gene sequence: CDR1 MDHEN, CDR2 SYDVKM. Trimming removed 9 bases from V and 3 bases from J; junction bases left unmatched: 5. This CDR3 spans 13 amino acids. Written as DNA, the CDR3 is TGTGCCAGTCGACAGGGGGGGAAAGAGACCCAGTACTTC. Amino acids: CASRQGGKETQYF.

In its sample, this clonotype was seen many times. The J gene is TRBJ1-6, the V gene TRBV6-5; D remains ambiguous. The germline gives CDR1 MNHEY, CDR2 SVGAGI. This CDR3 contains 13 residues. V was pared by 6 bases and J by 8 bases, with 11 bases between. In nucleotides, the CDR3 is TGTGCCAGCAGCCACGAGGAGGATTCACCCCTCCACTTT. This translates into CASSHEEDSPLHF.

This clonotype came up many times. The J gene is TRBJ2-7, the V gene TRBV11-2; D might be TRBD1 (6 bases). CDR3 length: 14 residues. Germline V gene sequence: CDR1 SGHAT, CDR2 FQNNGV. V was cut by 5 bases and J by 2 bases, with 13 bases left in between. In DNA, the CDR3 is TGTGCCAGCAGCCCGGGACACCCTACCTACGAGCAGTACTTC. It yields the protein CASSPGHPTYEQYF.

V gene TRBV7-9 combines with J gene TRBJ2-7; 7 nucleotides agree with TRBD1. The V and J ends lost 0 bases and 5 bases, in that order; junction bases with no gene match: 13. CDR3 size: 17 residues. CDR1 and CDR2 from the germline V gene are SEHNR and FQNEAQ (reference sequence). This CDR3 reads CASSLATGVGLIHEQYF. As DNA, the CDR3 is TGTGCCAGCAGCTTAGCCACAGGGGTGGGATTAATACACGAGCAGTACTTC.

On this clonotype itself: Germline is not matched at one junction end, which may reflect a read error. The CDR3 nucleotides are TGCGCCAGCAGCCGTGACTCACAGGGGGCCACTGAAACTTTCTTT. This translates into CASSRDSQGATETFF. This sequence joins TRBV4-1 and TRBJ1-1; TRBD1 matches at 9 bases. The CDR3 length is 15 residues. The germline gives CDR1 MGHRA, CDR2 YSYEKL.

The chain joins TRBV4-1 to TRBJ1-2; a weak D match, TRBD1 (5 bases). Germline loops: CDR1 MGHRA, CDR2 YSYEKL. Trimming took off 0 bases at V and 5 bases at J, with 13 bases between the two ends. This CDR3 is built from 15 residues. CDR3 residues: CASSQERDPLYGYTF. CDR3 bases: TGCGCCAGCAGCCAAGAGAGGGACCCTTTGTATGGCTACACCTTC.

Regarding this clonotype: A single base separates this from a much larger clone, so it may be a read error. This chain connects TRBV4-2 to TRBJ2-2; 8 bases are a match to TRBD2. J lost 3 bases, V lost 4 bases, and 10 bases had no gene match. This CDR3 region has 17 residues. The germline gives CDR1 LGHNA, CDR2 YNFKEQ. CDR3: CASSPLGSGSDTGELFF. The CDR3 nucleotides read TGTGCCAGCAGCCCGCTGGGGAGCGGGAGTGACACCGGGGAGCTGTTTTTT.

This clonotype was detected ten times or more. This chain joins TRBV11-2 and TRBJ2-7; the D gene is possibly TRBD2 (6 bases). V was clipped by 1 base and J by 9 bases, with 13 bases between them. The germline CDR1 and CDR2 sequences are SGHAT and FQNNGV. The CDR3 is 13 residues long. CDR3 DNA: TGTGCCAGCAGCTTAGGTCGGGACGGGGGGCAGTACTTC. Protein: CASSLGRDGGQYF.

This clonotype was counted only a few times. This chain links TRBV10-3 with TRBJ2-1, with a possible D match to TRBD2 (7 bases). The CDR3 sequence is 13 residues long. In germline, CDR1 is ENHRY, CDR2 SYGVKD. The CDR3 here is CASASGEGNEQFF. DNA of the CDR3: TGTGCATCGGCCTCAGGGGAGGGGAATGAGCAGTTCTTC.

This clonotype was seen ten or more times. The chain has TRBV5-5 and TRBJ2-6, with TRBD2 matching 9 bases. The trim removed 1 base at V and 0 bases at J, leaving 8 bases unmatched. Germline CDR1 is SGHKS and CDR2 is YYEKEE (reference sequence). This CDR3 is 19 amino acids long. CDR3 loop: CASSLRLAEISSGANVLTF. DNA of the CDR3: TGTGCCAGCAGCTTGAGACTAGCGGAGATTAGCTCTGGGGCCAACGTCCTGACTTTC.

The J gene is TRBJ2-2, the V gene TRBV10-1; D is uncertain. The CDR3 extends over 13 amino acids. V lost 6 bases and J lost 7, with 12 bases in between. Germline V gives CDR1 WNHNN, CDR2 SYGVQD (reference sequence). The CDR3 DNA is TGCGCCAGCAGCGACCGTACGAACGGGGAGCTGTTTTTT. This codes for CASSDRTNGELFF.

This chain connects TRBV6-2 or TRBV6-3 to TRBJ1-5, with D hard to call. The V and J ends lost 6 bases and 0 bases respectively, with 9 bases between them. The germline V gene encodes CDR1 MNHEY and CDR2 SVGEGT. This CDR3 has 14 residues. DNA of the CDR3: TGTGCCAGCAGATCCACCCTTAGCAATCAGCCCCAGCATTTT. Amino acids: CASRSTLSNQPQHF.

The chain combines TRBV6-1 with TRBJ2-1, with D perhaps TRBD1 or TRBD2 (5 bases each). The CDR3 covers 15 residues. Looked up from germline, CDR1 is MNHNS and CDR2 is SASEGT. V was clipped by 4 bases and J by 7 bases, with 17 bases between them. The CDR3: CASSARGREGNEQFF. The CDR3 DNA is TGTGCCAGCAGTGCCCGGGGCAGGGAAGGGAATGAGCAGTTCTTC.

This chain links TRBV10-3 with TRBJ2-1; D unresolved. This CDR3 comprises 15 residues. Trimming removed 1 base from V and 0 bases from J, with 7 bases in between. CDR1 and CDR2 from the germline V gene are ENHRY and SYGVKD. The CDR3 loop reads CAISEYASSYNEQFF. In DNA, the CDR3 is TGTGCCATCAGTGAGTATGCGAGCTCCTACAATGAGCAGTTCTTC.

The chain links TRBV6-1 to TRBJ1-1, with D perhaps TRBD1 (6 bases). Germline loops: CDR1 MNHNS, CDR2 SASEGT. The CDR3 loop spans 13 amino acids. Trimming stripped 6 bases from V and 1 base from J, with 9 bases between. CDR3 in amino acids: CASRQQGNTEAFF. CDR3 bases: TGTGCCAGCAGACAACAGGGGAACACTGAAGCTTTCTTT.